This is a list of T cell receptor beta chains from one sample in a study of blood T cells in healthy people across ages. Via MiXCR, TCRdb re-called the 5' RACE reads, giving one row per CDR3 protein. The table lists roughly 1,500,000 distinct CDR3 sequences, roughly 40% of them singletons. Specimen: blood. Every receptor here comes from a woman aged 18-35 years in good health. Both conserved end residues are part of each CDR3. A D gene is named only where the DNA matches it firmly. Size tells how often a clone was seen (once, few, many) or the class of an expanded clone, and some rows leave it out.

j_gene,d_gene,v_gene,abundance,CDR3nt,CDR3aa
TRBJ2-1,TRBD2,TRBV20-1,few,TGCAGTGCTATAAACTACGGGAGGGCCGACTACAATGAGCAGTTCTTC,CSAINYGRADYNEQFF
TRBJ2-7,-,TRBV27,few,TGTGCCAGCAGACCGTCCCTCTACGAGCAGTACTTC,CASRPSLYEQYF
TRBJ1-5,-,TRBV2,-,TGTGCCAGCAGTTCCGGGACTCAGGATCAGCCCCAGCATTTT,CASSSGTQDQPQHF
TRBJ2-7,-,TRBV6-5,-,TGTGCCAGCGGTCGGCCAGGCCCCTACGAGCAGTACTTC,CASGRPGPYEQYF
TRBJ2-1,-,TRBV15,-,TGTGCCACCAGGGGAACAGTCGGGCAGTTCTTC,CATRGTVGQFF
TRBJ2-3,-,TRBV12-3/TRBV12-4,few,TGTGCCAGCAGTTTCGGAGCCCTGGATACGCAGTATTTT,CASSFGALDTQYF
TRBJ2-1,-,TRBV20-1,few,TGCAGTGCTAGAGATAACCGTTGGAATTTGGTGAATGAGCAGTTCTTC,CSARDNRWNLVNEQFF
TRBJ2-2,-,TRBV20-1,few,TGCAGTGCTAGGATAGGGGCGGGGCCGGGCACCGGGGAGCTGTTTTTT,CSARIGAGPGTGELFF
TRBJ1-5,-,TRBV4-1,-,TGCGCCAGCAGCCAAGGGCAGGGAGGCTTCCAGCCCCAGCATTTT,CASSQGQGGFQPQHF
TRBJ2-1,-,TRBV5-1,-,TGCGCCGGCAGCCATTCAGGCGGCTACAATGAGCAGTTCTTC,CAGSHSGGYNEQFF
TRBJ2-7,-,TRBV20-1,-,TGCAGTGCTAGTCTGGCGGGGGCGTTTGCCAGCGAGCAGTACTTC,CSASLAGAFASEQYF
TRBJ1-2,TRBD1,TRBV20-1,few,TGCAGTGCTAGTGACCAAGGGACAGGGGGCGACTATGGCTACACCTTC,CSASDQGTGGDYGYTF
TRBJ1-2,-,TRBV12-3/TRBV12-4,-,TGTGCCAGCAGTCCCCGTGGAGGGAGTTCGCGACATGGCTACACCTTC,CASSPRGGSSRHGYTF
TRBJ2-6,TRBD1,TRBV20-1,-,TGCAGTGCTAGGGCCGACAGGGGACCAAGCGTCCTGACTTTC,CSARADRGPSVLTF
TRBJ2-3,-,TRBV6-1,few,TGTGCCAGCAGTGGTTACGTTCCAGATACGCAGTATTTT,CASSGYVPDTQYF
TRBJ2-3,-,TRBV21-1,-,TGTACCAGCAGAGGACAGGGGGCCCATACGCAGTATTTT,CTSRGQGAHTQYF
TRBJ2-7,TRBD2,TRBV28,-,TGTGCCAGCAGTGTACTAGCGGGGGGTAATCTCGAGCAGTACTTC,CASSVLAGGNLEQYF
TRBJ2-1,TRBD2,TRBV20-1,-,TGCAGTGCTGGTAGCGGGGGGGATGAGCAGTTCTTC,CSAGSGGDEQFF
TRBJ1-1,-,TRBV19,-,TGTGCCAGTAGTTCCTTCGGGGCGAACACTGAAGCTTTCTTT,CASSSFGANTEAFF
TRBJ2-4,-,TRBV28,-,TGTGCCAGCAGTTTCGTCATGAACCCGTCCAAAAACATTCAGTACTTC,CASSFVMNPSKNIQYF
TRBJ2-5,TRBD2,TRBV6-1,-,TGTGCCAGCAGTGAAGGGACTAGGGGGACCCAGTACTTC,CASSEGTRGTQYF
TRBJ2-7,-,TRBV27,few,TGTGCCGGCAGTTTATCGGGTACTAGTGCCTACGAGCAGTACTTC,CAGSLSGTSAYEQYF
TRBJ1-2,-,TRBV4-1,-,TGCGCCAGCAGCCAACCTGCAAGGGGGGCTGGCTATGGCTACACCTTC,CASSQPARGAGYGYTF
TRBJ2-7,TRBD2,TRBV15,few,TGTGCCACCAGCTTCGGACTAGCGAGCTCCTACAATGAGCAGTACTTC,CATSFGLASSYNEQYF